The 3 T cell receptor beta chains presented below share a single source sample, sequenced in a study of blood T cell repertoires in COVID-19 (dated by TCRdb to the early 2020s). Libraries were constructed by the immunoSEQ multiplex PCR assay. TCRdb took this table from immuneACCESS and kept in-frame rearrangements with V and J called. Such tables lack part of the clones; where checked against another copy, unresolved V genes explain under half of the gap, and the rest is unexplained. In this sample the table shows 35,000 to 40,000 clones, roughly 89% of which occur a single time. The ten largest clones take up 7% to 8.5% of the sample. Sequences were obtained from peripheral blood. These receptors were obtained from a human donor in a cohort sampled during active COVID-19.

This chain uses TRBV10-3 with TRBJ2-7, with D perhaps TRBD1 (5 bases). The CDR3 runs 12 residues. In germline, CDR1 is ENHRY, CDR2 SYGVKD. V lost 2 bases and J 4 bases, leaving 6 bases between the germline ends. The CDR3 spells CAISEPGYEQYF. The CDR3 nucleotides read TGTGCCATCAGTGAGCCAGGGTACGAGCAGTACTTC.

V and J are TRBV9 and TRBJ2-5; 7 bases agree with TRBD1. This CDR3 spans 13 amino acids. Looked up from germline, CDR1 is SGDLS and CDR2 is YYNGEE. Trimming took 4 bases from V and 3 from J; bases not matched to a gene: 3. CDR3: CASSQGTEETQYF. The CDR3 coding sequence is TGTGCCAGCAGCCAAGGGACAGAAGAGACCCAGTACTTC.

This clone has more than one count but fewer than ten. J is TRBJ2-7 and V is TRBV6-6; 8 bases align to TRBD2. V shed 10 bases and J 2 bases; nucleotides not matched to a gene: 7. The CDR3 covers 13 residues. Germline lookup yields CDR1 MNHNY and CDR2 SVGAGI (reference sequence). The CDR3 DNA follows: TGTGCCACCACTAGCGGCCAGACCTACGAGCAGTACTTC. Its translation: CATTSGQTYEQYF.